The clone carrying this T cell receptor beta chain was observed at least ten times. The sample originates from a study of T cell repertoires in cytomegalovirus infection. V was cut by 5 bases and J by 0 bases, with 16 bases left in between. CDR3 size: 16 residues. Germline CDR1 is SGHAT and CDR2 is FQNNGV. TCRdb redid the calling of the reads with MiXCR, one entry per CDR3 protein. The repertoire has more than 400,000 distinct CDR3 sequences, roughly 29% of them found once; the top ten carry less than 15%. This TCR came from a human donor in good health (CMV status not recorded). Some clones in this sample may be carry-over from other donors' samples. Sequenced sample: PBMCs. The rearrangement joins TRBV11-2 to TRBJ1-1; D gene ambiguous. CDR3 sequence: CASSLGFRFMNTEAFF. As DNA, the CDR3 is TGTGCCAGCAGCCTAGGGTTCCGGTTCATGAACACTGAAGCTTTCTTT.